Here is one TCR beta chain with its context. Its antigen remains unidentified. A multiplex PCR was run with 60 Vbeta primers and 13 Jbeta primers. Authors' methods: Approximately 11 million of tens of millions of unique TCR beta chains were shared, per a later count. Sequenced by immunoSEQ multiplex PCR; TCRdb stores in-frame clones only, minus some. The V and J calls and clone size are taken from that table; D and trimming were inferred from the DNA. The sample yields tens of thousands of clones, over 70% seen once. The sample comes from a study of cytomegalovirus exposure and HLA in healthy donors. The study's findings and limits: Researchers catalogued roughly 150 TCR beta chains as cytomegalovirus-associated.

With V trimmed by 5 bases and J by 1 base, 8 bases remained unmatched. Germline V gene data show CDR1 as SGHAT and CDR2 as FQNNGV. The CDR3 runs 16 residues. The source of this sequence is a man in his 60s in good health and CMV-seropositive. The sequenced sample was PBMCs. V usage is TRBV11-2 and J usage is TRBJ2-1; 7 positions match TRBD1. The CDR3 spells CASSLGYRGSYNEQFF. The CDR3 DNA reads TGTGCCAGCAGCCTAGGCTACAGGGGATCCTACAATGAGCAGTTCTTC.